Shown below are 24 T cell receptor beta chains from a single sample sequenced in a study of tumor-infiltrating lymphocytes in primary liver carcinoma. The input was approximately 500 ng total RNA; TCR beta cDNA was made from it with a constant-region primer. A slightly modified ARM-PCR protocol with three nested multiplex PCR rounds produced these TCR beta libraries. Researchers ran the first two PCR rounds for roughly 10 cycles each with TRBV1-TRBV30 forward primers and a C-beta reverse primer. TCRdb recomputed calls from the multiplex PCR reads with MiXCR, one row per CDR3 protein. The sample lists roughly 40,000 distinct CDR3 sequences, more than 70% occurring once. Scientists recovered RNA and DNA together from around 20-30 mg of unsorted bulk tissue. Sequenced input: tumor-adjacent normal liver tissue. These receptors were obtained from a woman under 40 with primary liver carcinoma and hepatitis B virus infection.

About this clonotype itself: A clone one base away is much larger, so this may be a read error. The chain is built from TRBV4-1 and TRBJ2-7, with a tentative D call TRBD2 (6 bases). The CDR3 extends over 15 amino acids. Per germline, CDR1 MGHRA and CDR2 YSYEKL. Trimming removed 4 bases from V and 6 bases from J, with 19 bases in between. This chain's CDR3 is CASSLGRGGRGEQYF. The DNA of the CDR3 is TGCGCCAGCAGCCTGGGGAGAGGAGGGAGAGGCGAGCAGTACTTC.

The rearrangement joins TRBV6-1 to TRBJ1-5; a possible D gene is TRBD1 (6 bases). The J call is doubtful: the DNA matches TRBJ2-3 better. Germline values: CDR1 MNHNS, CDR2 SASEGT. This CDR3 comprises 16 residues. Here the CDR3 reads CASSEQGSVPSQSQYF. In DNA form, the CDR3 reads TGTGCCAGCAGTGAACAGGGGAGCGTCCCCAGTCAGTCCCAGTATTTT.

CDR3 DNA sequence: TGTGCCAGCAGCCCCCGGACTAGCGGAGAGGTGTACTTC. Amino acid sequence: CASSPRTSGEVYF. This rearrangement joins TRBV11-3 to TRBJ2-7; TRBD2 aligns across 10 bases. V lost 5 bases to trimming and J lost 12 bases; unmatched junction nucleotides: 10. The germline V gene has CDR1 SGHNT and CDR2 YENEEA. The CDR3 sequence is 13 residues long.

Note on this clonotype: At one boundary the junction diverges from the germline segment, which might be a read error. The chain recombines TRBV11-2 with TRBJ2-7; 8 bases match TRBD1. The CDR3 is 13 amino acids. The germline V gene encodes CDR1 SGHAT and CDR2 FQNNGV. CDR3 amino acids: CVSIGDRTYGQYF. CDR3 bases: TGTGTCAGCATAGGGGACAGGACTTACGGGCAGTACTTC. Variable domain in full (rest from reference TRBV11-2 and TRBJ2-7): EAGVAQSPRYKIIEKRQSVAFWCNPISGHATLYWYQQILGQGPKLLIQFQNNGVVDDSQLPKDRFSAERLKGVDSTLKIQPAKLEDSAVYLCVSIGDRTYGQYFGPGTRLTVT.

The chain is built from TRBV20-1 and TRBJ1-6; D ambiguous. Between the trimmed V and J ends, which lost 3 bases and 3 bases, there was a span of 15 bases. This CDR3 spans 16 amino acids. Germline CDR1 reads DFQATT; CDR2 reads SNEGSKA (reference sequence). The CDR3 reads CSASRREGLYNSPLHF. CDR3 bases: TGCAGTGCTAGTCGAAGGGAAGGACTCTATAATTCACCCCTCCACTTT.

On this clonotype: Mismatch with germline at one junction end may stem from a read error. V gene TRBV6-6 combines with J gene TRBJ2-5; 8 bases match TRBD2. CDR3 length: 15 residues. From germline, CDR1 is MNHNY and CDR2 SVGAGI (reference sequence). The CDR3 is CASSYHTSGQETRYF. CDR3 coding DNA: TGTGCCAGCAGTTACCACACTAGCGGTCAAGAGACCCGGTACTTC.

The chain employs TRBV29-1 and TRBJ1-2, with TRBD1 matching over 7 bases. The germline V gene has CDR1 SQVTM and CDR2 ANQGSEA. This CDR3 comprises 12 residues. The trim removed 3 bases at V and 10 bases at J, leaving 8 bases unmatched. CDR3 sequence (DNA): TGCAGCGTTGATGTACAGGGGAGCATCTACACCTTC. This sequence encodes CSVDVQGSIYTF.

As regards this clonotype: The junction differs from germline at one of its ends, possibly a read error. The CDR3 reads CATSSPENDDYNEQFF. CDR3 in DNA: TGTGCCACCAGCAGTCCTGAGAACGATGACTACAATGAGCAGTTTTTC. The chain is built from TRBV15 and TRBJ2-1; D possibly corresponds to TRBD2 (5 bases). CDR3 length equals 16 residues. The germline V gene encodes CDR1 LNHNV and CDR2 YYDKDF (reference sequence).

A remark on this clonotype: One end of the junction fails to match germline, which may point to a read error. J is TRBJ2-2 and V is TRBV30; the D gene could be TRBD1 or TRBD2 (5 bases each). Germline values: CDR1 GTSNPN, CDR2 SVGIG (reference sequence). The CDR3 is 12 amino acids. CDR3 region: CAWSILPRELFF. CDR3 DNA sequence: TGTGCCTGGAGTATACTTCCCAGGGAGCTGTTTTTC.

A note on this clonotype: A read error may explain this, as a much larger clone is one base away. The chain couples TRBV7-9 to TRBJ2-7; the D is unclear. This CDR3 has 11 amino acids. Per the germline V gene, CDR1 is SEHNR and CDR2 is FQNEAQ (reference sequence). CDR3 in DNA: TGTGCCATCAGCTACGGTTACGAGCAGTACTTC. It translates to CAISYGYEQYF.

As concerns this clonotype: A much larger clonotype is one base distant, so this may be a read error. The chain links TRBV5-1 to TRBJ2-2; D gene uncertain. The CDR3 has 13 amino acids. The germline V gene encodes CDR1 SGHRS and CDR2 YFSETQ. Trimming left V 6 bases short and J 3 bases short, with 9 bases between. CDR3 in amino acids: CASNDRDTGELFF. For the CDR3, the DNA is TGCGCCAGCAACGATCGCGACACCGGGGAGCTGTTTTTT.

As regards this clonotype: The junction does not match germline at one end; this may be a read error. The V and J genes are TRBV11-1 and TRBJ2-5; 8 positions match TRBD1. Germline values: CDR1 SGHAT, CDR2 FQDESV (reference sequence). The CDR3 totals 14 residues. The CDR3 sequence is CASSCAGGTGTQCF. The CDR3 bases are TGTGCCAGCAGCTGTGCAGGGGGCACCGGGACCCAGTGCTTC.

Points on this clonotype: The CDR3 ends on some other residue instead of the conserved phenylalanine or tryptophan, so this is likely a read error. V usage is TRBV7-9 and J usage is TRBJ2-7; maybe TRBD1 (6 bases). Germline V CDR1 and CDR2: SEHNR, FQNEAQ (reference sequence). This CDR3 spans 15 amino acids. CDR3 DNA sequence: TGTGCCAACAGCCCCTCCGGGACACATGCCTACGAGCAGTACCTC. Translated: CANSPSGTHAYEQYL.

This clonotype was observed once. Sequence at one end of the junction differs from germline and may be a read error. The chain employs TRBV7-8 and TRBJ2-3; tentative D call: TRBD2 (6 bases). CDR1 is SGHVS, CDR2 FQNEAQ, per germline. The CDR3 is 16 amino acids. CDR3 nucleotides: TGTGCCATCAGCCGGGGACTCTGGAGAGAGGCGGATACGCAGTATTTT. It yields the protein CAISRGLWREADTQYF.

This clonotype appeared once. This chain uses TRBV7-9 with TRBJ2-7, with a weak D call TRBD2 (5 bases). V dropped 4 bases and J dropped 4 bases, with 14 bases sitting between them. In germline, CDR1 is SEHNR, CDR2 FQNEAQ (reference sequence). The CDR3 covers 14 residues. Here the CDR3 DNA reads TGTGCCAGCAGCTCTGGAGGCCTCTTATACGAGCAGTACTTC. It codes for CASSSGGLLYEQYF.

The chain is built from TRBV13 and TRBJ1-1; a possible D gene is TRBD1 (5 bases). This CDR3 comprises 17 residues. The V end was cut by 0 bases, the J end by 4 bases, with 18 bases between. Germline loops: CDR1 PRHDT, CDR2 FYEKMQ (reference sequence). In DNA form, the CDR3 reads TGTGCCAGCAGCTTAGGCGGGTATGGTATTAGGGGCACTGAAGCTTTCTTT. This codes for CASSLGGYGIRGTEAFF.

This clonotype appeared once. It is likely a read error, because the conserved phenylalanine at the end of the CDR3 is missing. CDR3 bases: TGTGCCAGCAGCCTTACACAGGACTACTACAAGCAGTACTTA. Translating gives CASSLTQDYYKQYL. The rearrangement links TRBV11-2 to TRBJ2-7, with TRBD2 as a possible D gene (6 bases). The V gene's germline CDR1 is SGHAT and CDR2 FQNNGV. The CDR3 is 14 amino acids.

V usage is TRBV13 and J usage is TRBJ1-2, with D maybe TRBD1 (5 bases). The germline V gene has CDR1 PRHDT and CDR2 FYEKMQ (reference sequence). This CDR3 region has 15 residues. The CDR3 nucleotides read TGTGGCAACAGCCCCCGTGACGGACACGACTATGGCTACACCTTC. It translates to CGNSPRDGHDYGYTF. Supplemented by reference TRBV13 and TRBJ1-2, the full variable domain reads AAGVIQSPRHLIKEKRETATLKCYPIPRHDTVYWYQQGPGQDPQFLISFYEKMQSDKGSIPDRFSAQQFSDYHSELNMSSLELGDSALYFCGNSPRDGHDYGYTFGSGTRLTVV.

With respect to this clonotype: This may be a read error: a much more frequent sequence differs by one nucleotide. The chain joins TRBV7-8 to TRBJ2-1; 11 nucleotides agree with TRBD2. CDR1 is SGHVS and CDR2 is FQNEAQ in the germline V gene. The CDR3 sequence is 16 residues long. DNA of the CDR3: TGTGTCAGCAGCTTAATCCCGGGACTAGCGGACAATGAGCAGTTCTTC. Translated, it gives CVSSLIPGLADNEQFF.

This clonotype was observed many times. In DNA form, the CDR3 reads TGTGCCAGCAGCTTAGTAATTAGCCCCGAATTTAGGAATGAGCAGTTCTTC. Translated: CASSLVISPEFRNEQFF. The rearrangement joins TRBV7-8 to TRBJ2-1, with D unclear. V lost 1 base and J 7 bases, leaving 20 bases between the germline ends. The germline V gene has CDR1 SGHVS and CDR2 FQNEAQ. The CDR3 is 17 amino acids. Based on the CDR3 plus reference TRBV7-8 and TRBJ2-1, the full variable domain is GAGVSQSPRYKVAKRGQDVALRCDPISGHVSLFWYQQALGQGPEFLTYFQNEAQLDKSGLPSDRFFAERPEGSVSTLKIQRTQQEDSAVYLCASSLVISPEFRNEQFFGPGTRLTVL.

The rearrangement uses TRBV4-2 and TRBJ2-2; TRBD1 is a possible D gene (7 bases). Germline values: CDR1 LGHNA, CDR2 YNFKEQ. This CDR3 spans 16 amino acids. V lost 0 bases, J lost 17 bases, and 25 bases lay in between. The DNA of the CDR3 is TGTGCCAGCAGCCAAGAAGAGGGGCAGGGGGGCGGGGAGATATTTTTT. This translates into CASSQEEGQGGGEIFF.

In the case of this clonotype: A read error is likely, as this CDR3 ends without the conserved phenylalanine or tryptophan. No DNA is shown, since the ends of the CDR3 on it are uncertain; the CDR3 is the one TCRdb lists. The V gene is TRBV11-2, the J gene TRBJ1-3; the table gives TRBD1 as D, unverified against the DNA. Looked up from germline, CDR1 is SGHAT and CDR2 is FQNNGV. The CDR3 region is 11 residues in length, termini included. CDR3 protein: CASSPVTALYL.

The rearrangement uses TRBV6-5 and TRBJ2-3; D not resolved. Near its end, the DNA agrees better with TRBJ1-5, so the J call may be wrong. The germline gives CDR1 MNHEY, CDR2 SVGAGI. This CDR3 spans 16 amino acids. The CDR3 DNA reads TGTGCCAGCAGTTACTCGAACCGGGAGGTGGTAGATACGCAGCATTTT. It encodes CASSYSNREVVDTQHF.

In this sample, this clonotype turned up a few times. V usage is TRBV7-8 and J usage is TRBJ1-2, with D perhaps matching TRBD1 (6 bases). This CDR3 is built from 14 residues. V was trimmed by 8 bases and J by 4 bases, leaving 17 bases between them. Germline-derived CDR1 and CDR2 are SGHVS and FQNEAQ. CDR3 nucleotide sequence: TGTGCCAGCGGCTCCGCTAGGGGGTCCTATGGCTACACCTTC. This codes for CASGSARGSYGYTF.